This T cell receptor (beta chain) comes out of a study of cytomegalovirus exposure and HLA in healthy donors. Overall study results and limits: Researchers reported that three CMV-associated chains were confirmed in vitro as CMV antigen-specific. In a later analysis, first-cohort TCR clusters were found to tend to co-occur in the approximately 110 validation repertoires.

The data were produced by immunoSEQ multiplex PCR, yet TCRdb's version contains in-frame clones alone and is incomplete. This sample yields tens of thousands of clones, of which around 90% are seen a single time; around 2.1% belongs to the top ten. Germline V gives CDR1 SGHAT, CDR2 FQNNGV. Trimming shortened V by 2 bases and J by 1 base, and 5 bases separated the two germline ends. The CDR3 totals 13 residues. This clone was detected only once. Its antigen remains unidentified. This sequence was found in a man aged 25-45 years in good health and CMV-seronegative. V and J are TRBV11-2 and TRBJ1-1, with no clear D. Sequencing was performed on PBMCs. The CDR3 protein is CASSLTANTEAFF. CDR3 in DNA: TGTGCCAGCAGCTTAACAGCGAACACTGAAGCTTTCTTT.